This TCR beta chain was sequenced for a study of spatial heterogeneity in lung cancer. As to time point: sample taken at primary tumor resection. This clonotype was detected ten times or more. Its antigen is undetermined. This beta chain is an off-target read within a library intended for alpha chains, so its frequency means little. TCRdb redid the calling of the 5' RACE reads with MiXCR, one entry per CDR3 protein. Among about 6,800 distinct CDR3 sequences listed, around 14% were seen once. Study observations and caveats: How many expanded intratumoral alpha and beta TCRs were present tracked the tumor mutation count, which was a count of nonsynonymous mutations.

The source was lung tumor tissue, collected at surgery. This TCR was sampled from a female donor with early-stage non-small cell lung cancer.

The CDR3 reads CASSPSGVRYNEQFF. CDR3 bases: TGTGCCAGCAGCCCTAGCGGGGTTCGCTACAATGAGCAGTTCTTC. The rearrangement uses TRBV7-9 and TRBJ2-1; 9 bases fit TRBD2. The trim removed 5 bases at V and 3 bases at J, leaving 5 bases unmatched. The length of the CDR3 is 15 residues. Germline values: CDR1 SEHNR, CDR2 FQNEAQ (reference sequence).